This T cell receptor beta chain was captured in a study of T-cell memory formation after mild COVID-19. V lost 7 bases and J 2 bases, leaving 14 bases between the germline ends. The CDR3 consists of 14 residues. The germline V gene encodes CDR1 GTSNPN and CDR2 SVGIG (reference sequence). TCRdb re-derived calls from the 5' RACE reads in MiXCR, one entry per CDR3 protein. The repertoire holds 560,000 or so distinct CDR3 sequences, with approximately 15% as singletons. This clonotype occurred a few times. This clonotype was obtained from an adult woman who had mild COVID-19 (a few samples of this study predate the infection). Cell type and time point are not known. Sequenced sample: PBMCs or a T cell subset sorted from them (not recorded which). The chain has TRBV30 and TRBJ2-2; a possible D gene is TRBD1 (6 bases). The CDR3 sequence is CASKGRGNTGELFF. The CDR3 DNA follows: TGTGCCTCCAAAGGCAGGGGAAACACCGGGGAGCTGTTTTTT.